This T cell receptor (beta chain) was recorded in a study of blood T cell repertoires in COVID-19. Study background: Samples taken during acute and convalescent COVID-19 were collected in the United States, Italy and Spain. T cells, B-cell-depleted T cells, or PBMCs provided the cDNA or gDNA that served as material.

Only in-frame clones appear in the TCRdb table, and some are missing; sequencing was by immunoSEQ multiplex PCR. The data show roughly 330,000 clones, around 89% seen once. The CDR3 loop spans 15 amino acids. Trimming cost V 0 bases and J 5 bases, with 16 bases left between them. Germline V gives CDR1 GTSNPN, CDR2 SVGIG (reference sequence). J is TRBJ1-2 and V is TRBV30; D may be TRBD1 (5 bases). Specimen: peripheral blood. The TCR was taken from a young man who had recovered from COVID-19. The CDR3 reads CAWSVLGGDWYGYTF. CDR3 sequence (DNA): TGTGCCTGGAGTGTACTTGGAGGGGATTGGTATGGCTACACCTTC.